The rows below give T cell receptor beta chains drawn from one sample of a study of control samples from healthy donors and cancer patients. Measured with immunoSEQ multiplex PCR; TCRdb has only the in-frame clones, and not every one. The table lists under 150,000 clones, roughly nine tenths of them singletons. Sequencing input: PBMCs. Every receptor here comes from a woman between 45 and 65 years old with colorectal cancer. The CDR3 runs from the conserved cysteine through the conserved F or W. D genes are given only for firm matches. Clone size is shown for a subset of rows, as once, few, many or a class of expanded clone.

v_gene	abundance	d_gene	j_gene	CDR3nt	CDR3aa
TRBV15	-	TRBD1	TRBJ1-5	TGTGCCACCAGTCAGGGGGCTCGGGATCATCAGCCCCAGCATTTT	CATSQGARDHQPQHF
TRBV7-9	-	-	TRBJ1-2	TGTGCCAGCAGCACTAGGACGCAGAACTATGGCTACACCTTC	CASSTRTQNYGYTF
TRBV7-3	-	-	TRBJ2-2	TGTGCCAGCAGCCGCATAGTCTCCGGGGAGCTGTTTTTT	CASSRIVSGELFF
TRBV7-9	-	-	TRBJ1-1	TGTGCCAGCAGCTTAGGACTCGCAGCGCGGGGGACTGAAGCTTTCTTT	CASSLGLAARGTEAFF
TRBV7-9	-	-	TRBJ1-4	TGTGCCAGCAGCTTAGCCTACGGGGGTCCAACTAATGAAAAACTGTTTTTT	CASSLAYGGPTNEKLFF
TRBV6-5	-	TRBD2	TRBJ2-5	TGTGCCAGCAGGACAGCGGGGGTGACGGAGACCCAGTACTTC	CASRTAGVTETQYF
TRBV6-1	-	-	TRBJ2-7	TGTGCCAGCAGTGAAAGAAAATCGGACACCTACTCCTACGAGCAGTACTTC	CASSERKSDTYSYEQYF
TRBV5-6	once	-	TRBJ2-7	TGTGCCAGCAGCCCGACTCCCCGGGCAGGCAGCTCCTACGAGCAGTACTTC	CASSPTPRAGSSYEQYF
TRBV4-1	-	-	TRBJ1-2	TGCGCCACCCCTCCCCCGGATGGCTACACCTTC	CATPPPDGYTF
TRBV7-6	once	-	TRBJ1-6	TGTGCCAGCAGCTCACGGCGCGGGGGGCTTAACTCACCCCTCCACTTT	CASSSRRGGLNSPLHF
TRBV6-5	-	-	TRBJ2-7	TGTGCCAGCAGTTACTCGGACGACGGCTCCTACGAGCAGTACTTC	CASSYSDDGSYEQYF
TRBV11-3	-	-	TRBJ2-2	TGTGCCAGCAGCGGGCGGCTCGGGGAGCTGTTTTTT	CASSGRLGELFF
TRBV3-1/TRBV3-2	few	-	TRBJ2-7	TGTGCCAGCAGCCGCCAGTCCTCGACTGAAAAGCAGTACTTC	CASSRQSSTEKQYF
TRBV11-2	-	-	TRBJ1-1	TGTGCCAGCAGCTTAGGAACTTTGGAAGCTTTCTTT	CASSLGTLEAFF
TRBV6-1	-	-	TRBJ2-7	TGTGCCAGCAGTGAAGTTGTTGGGACCCCTACCGCCGAGCAGTACTTC	CASSEVVGTPTAEQYF
TRBV5-6	-	-	TRBJ1-1	TGTGCCAGCAGCTTGGCCCGACGGGGTTCCCCTGGGAGTGAAGCTTTCTTT	CASSLARRGSPGSEAFF
TRBV30	-	TRBD1	TRBJ2-7	TGTGCCTGGCGGACAGGGGAGGCCTACGAGCAGTACTTC	CAWRTGEAYEQYF
TRBV18	-	TRBD2	TRBJ2-5	TGTGCCAGCTCACCCGGGACTAGCGGGGGGGCCCTGGAGACCCAGTACTTC	CASSPGTSGGALETQYF
TRBV5-4	-	TRBD2	TRBJ2-5	TGTGCCAGCAGCGGTGGGACTAGCGGGGGAGGGGGCCAAGAGACCCAGTACTTC	CASSGGTSGGGGQETQYF
TRBV7-2	-	-	TRBJ2-1	TGTGCCAGCAGCCCCGGCGGCTCCTACAATGAGCAGTTCTTC	CASSPGGSYNEQFF
TRBV10-1	-	-	TRBJ1-1	TGCGCCAGCAGTGAGTCCGCAGGGTCGAACACTGAAGCTTTCTTT	CASSESAGSNTEAFF
TRBV19	-	-	TRBJ1-2	TGTGCCAGTAGTATGTGGTCAGCACCGTCGAACAGCTATGGCTACACCTTC	CASSMWSAPSNSYGYTF
TRBV5-6	-	TRBD1	TRBJ1-2	TGTGCCAGCAGCCAAGGGACAGCGATACTTTCTAACTATGGCTACACCTTC	CASSQGTAILSNYGYTF
TRBV7-9	-	-	TRBJ2-2	TGTGCCAGCGAGCTTAGATGGAACTCGAACACCGGGGAGCTGTTTTTT	CASELRWNSNTGELFF
TRBV9	-	-	TRBJ2-3	TGTGCCAGCAGCGTAGGGGACTTCAGGGGGGATACGCAGTATTTT	CASSVGDFRGDTQYF
TRBV6-5	-	TRBD1	TRBJ1-1	TGTGCCAGCAGCCTACAGGGGAGGGAGTCTGAAGCTTTCTTT	CASSLQGRESEAFF
TRBV10-2	few	TRBD1	TRBJ2-3	TGCGCCAGCAGCACCGGGACAGGGGCTGGCACAGATACGCAGTATTTT	CASSTGTGAGTDTQYF
TRBV7-8	-	-	TRBJ1-5	TGTGCCAGCAGCTTATCTTCGGCAGCCCCGGAGCCCCAGCATTTT	CASSLSSAAPEPQHF
TRBV25-1	-	-	TRBJ1-2	TGTGCCAGCAGTGAATATGGGACAACGCAGGGCTACACCTTC	CASSEYGTTQGYTF
TRBV3-1/TRBV3-2	-	TRBD1	TRBJ1-1	TGTGCCAGCACCCCGGGACAGGGAATCGTCGGGGCTTTCTTT	CASTPGQGIVGAFF
TRBV10-3	-	TRBD1	TRBJ2-6	TGTGCCATCAAAACAGGGGAAGGGGCCAACGTCCTGACTTTC	CAIKTGEGANVLTF
TRBV6-6	-	-	TRBJ1-5	TGTGCCAGCAGCCCCAGGGAACAGCCCCAGCATTTT	CASSPREQPQHF
TRBV2	-	TRBD1	TRBJ1-1	TGTGCCAGCAGTGCAGGCAGGGGGTACACTGAAGCTTTCTTT	CASSAGRGYTEAFF
TRBV10-2	once	TRBD2	TRBJ2-5	TGCGCCAGCGCTAAAGGATTGCGGGAGTGGGTTCAAGAGACCCAGTACTTC	CASAKGLREWVQETQYF
TRBV7-9	-	TRBD1	TRBJ2-3	TGTGCCAGCAGCATTAACAGGGGAAGAACAGATACGCAGTATTTT	CASSINRGRTDTQYF
TRBV5-1	-	-	TRBJ1-1	TGCGCCAGCAGCTTGGGAGAAACAGCGGACACTGAAGCTTTCTTT	CASSLGETADTEAFF
TRBV7-6	-	TRBD2	TRBJ2-3	TGTGCCAGCAGCTCCGTAGCGGGAGTGGGAGATACGCAGTATTTT	CASSSVAGVGDTQYF
TRBV19	-	-	TRBJ1-1	TGTGCCAGTAGTATGGCAGGGACGATGGAGACTGAAGCTTTCTTT	CASSMAGTMETEAFF
TRBV28	few	-	TRBJ1-2	TGTGCCAGCAGCTCCGACCGCCGCTATGGCTACACCTTC	CASSSDRRYGYTF
TRBV18	-	-	TRBJ2-7	TGTGCCAGCTCACTGCGACATCAGGAAGAGCAGTACTTC	CASSLRHQEEQYF
TRBV2	-	-	TRBJ2-7	TGTGCCAGCACTTCAGAAAAGCAGTACTTC	CASTSEKQYF
TRBV7-2	-	TRBD2	TRBJ2-1	TGTGCCAGCAGCTTAGCTAGCGGGATTTACAATGAGCAGTTCTTC	CASSLASGIYNEQFF
TRBV7-2	-	-	TRBJ2-1	TGTGCCAGCAGCTTAGATGGGACCAAACCCTACAATGAGCAGTTCTTC	CASSLDGTKPYNEQFF
TRBV3-1/TRBV3-2	once	-	TRBJ2-5	TGTGCCAGCAGCCTAGGGGGGGCAGAGACCCAGTACTTC	CASSLGGAETQYF
TRBV18	-	-	TRBJ1-6	TGTGCCAGCTCACCCGGTGCTCAGGGGAATTCACCCCTCCACTTT	CASSPGAQGNSPLHF
TRBV7-8	once	-	TRBJ1-3	TGTGCCAGCAGCTTAGGGGTCGGTGGAAACACCATATATTTT	CASSLGVGGNTIYF
TRBV29-1	-	TRBD2	TRBJ2-7	TGCGCCGGGGGGGGCGGGAGTCAGGACGAGCAGTACTTC	CAGGGGSQDEQYF
TRBV6-6	-	-	TRBJ1-1	TGTGCCAGCAGTTACTCGCGGCGGGAGGCCACTGAAGCTTTCTTT	CASSYSRREATEAFF
TRBV19	once	TRBD2	TRBJ2-1	TGTGCCAGTACCATCGGACTAGCGGGAGGTGAGCAGTTCTTC	CASTIGLAGGEQFF
TRBV12-3/TRBV12-4	-	-	TRBJ1-2	TGTGCCAGCAGTCGCCCCAACTATGGCTACACCTTC	CASSRPNYGYTF
TRBV25-1	-	-	TRBJ2-5	TGTGCCAGCAGTGAAGGAACAGCAGAGCAAGAGACCCAGTACTTC	CASSEGTAEQETQYF
TRBV5-1	-	TRBD1	TRBJ1-5	TGCGCCAGCAGTCTCACGGGACAGCTTAGTACCCAGCATTTT	CASSLTGQLSTQHF
TRBV28	-	-	TRBJ1-2	TGTGCCAGCAGCTACGGACAGCACTATGGCTACACCTTC	CASSYGQHYGYTF
TRBV27	-	TRBD1	TRBJ1-2	TGTGCCAGCAGCCCTAGACAGGGGTTAGCCTATGGCTACACCTTC	CASSPRQGLAYGYTF
TRBV7-9	-	TRBD1	TRBJ1-4	TGTGCCAGCAGCTTCTCGACAGGGCATGAAAAACTGTTTTTT	CASSFSTGHEKLFF
TRBV2	-	-	TRBJ2-5	TGTGCCAGCAGTGCAGATATCCGAGAGACCCAGTACTTC	CASSADIRETQYF
TRBV2	-	-	TRBJ2-5	TGTGCCAGCAGTGGGGGGATCCGGGGACGGAAAGAGACCCAGTACTTC	CASSGGIRGRKETQYF
TRBV27	once	-	TRBJ1-2	TGTGCCAGCAGTCAAGGACAGTCTAACTATGGCTACACCTTC	CASSQGQSNYGYTF
TRBV19	once	TRBD1	TRBJ1-2	TGTGCCAGTAGTGCGTCGACAGGGGCGCTCTTTTACGGCTACACCTTC	CASSASTGALFYGYTF